This T cell receptor beta chain emerged from a study of cytomegalovirus exposure and HLA in healthy donors. This clone was seen a single time. No antigen is known for it. 13 Jbeta primers and 60 Vbeta primers were used for the PCR. Sequencing was performed with immunoSEQ multiplex PCR; in TCRdb, only in-frame clones are kept and a portion is missing. The sample includes about 140,000 clones, roughly 77% of them seen just once. Overall study results and limits: Earlier analysis found most TCR beta V segments productive about 87% or about 30% of the time.

V lost 6 bases, J lost 9 bases, and 5 bases stayed unmatched. The V gene's germline CDR1 is SNHLY and CDR2 FYNNEI. The CDR3 is 13 amino acids. The specimen was PBMCs. This receptor was identified in a female donor in good health and CMV-seronegative. The rearrangement joins TRBV2 to TRBJ2-1; 10 bases are shared with TRBD1. CDR3 DNA sequence: TGTGCCAGCAGCGGACAGGGGGGAGGTGAGCAGTTCTTC. This translates into CASSGQGGGEQFF.